This T cell receptor beta chain was sequenced during a study of blood T cell repertoires in COVID-19. Study in general: Donors in the United States, Italy and Spain gave samples during acute or convalescent COVID-19. PBMCs, B-cell-depleted T cells, or T cells provided the cDNA or gDNA that made up the material.

Trimming removed 4 bases at V and 0 bases at J, with 10 bases between. Germline loops: CDR1 MDHEN, CDR2 SYDVKM. The CDR3 has 15 residues. Per the original methods: How many nucleated cells were present was estimated from reference gene primer amplification. Only in-frame clones appear in the TCRdb table, and some are missing; sequencing was by immunoSEQ multiplex PCR. V and J calls and clone size are copied from that table; D and trimming were computed from the DNA. The sample includes a few hundred thousand clones, 70% to 90% seen only once; the top ten take over 2.5%. The sequencing input was peripheral blood. The receptor's source is a man in his fifties or sixties who had recovered from COVID-19. This rearrangement joins TRBV28 to TRBJ2-4; D is undetermined. The CDR3 is CASSSSGLAKNIQYF. The CDR3 region has the DNA TGTGCCAGCAGTTCCTCTGGCCTAGCCAAAAACATTCAGTACTTC.